This TCR beta chain was documented in a study of blood T cell repertoires in COVID-19. Study information: Whether acute or convalescent, the COVID-19 samples came from the United States, Italy and Spain. PBMCs, B-cell-depleted T cells, or T cells provided the cDNA or gDNA that made up the material.

The V segment lost 6 bases and the J segment 8 bases; nucleotides outside the gene matches: 0. Germline V CDR1 and CDR2: WSHSY, SAAADI. The CDR3 extends over 12 amino acids. In the original analysis: By means of reference gene primer amplification, nucleated cell counts were estimated. Only in-frame clones appear in the TCRdb table, and some are missing; sequencing was by immunoSEQ multiplex PCR. The DNA was the basis for D and trimming; V, J and clone size are from that table. The sample yields some 96,000 clones, 80% seen once. The chain employs TRBV10-2 and TRBJ1-6, with 8 bases aligning to TRBD1. The sequenced sample consisted of peripheral blood. This TCR derives from a man between 65 and 85 years old with active or convalescent COVID-19. The CDR3 region is CASRQGDSPLHF. The CDR3, as DNA: TGCGCCAGCAGACAGGGGGATTCACCCCTCCACTTT.